Following are 5 T cell receptor beta chains from one sample sequenced in a study of a mutant IDH1 vaccine in newly diagnosed glioma. The time point was: week 35, safety follow-up. Every vaccination contained 300 ug of the mutant IDH1 20-mer peptide and was paired with topical imiquimod. These receptors lack a known antigen. Profiling relied on immunoSEQ multiplex PCR, and the TCRdb table lists in-frame clones only, not all of them. The top ten clones hold about 2.4% of a sample with tens of thousands of clones, 85% to 95% of them seen once. The material sequenced was PBMCs, taken from a glioma patient whose treatment included an IDH1 peptide vaccine. All receptors come from a middle-aged man with glioma.

The sample holds one count of this clone. The CDR3 region has the DNA TGTGCCAGCAGTTACTGGGGGGCGAGTAATGAAAAACTGTTTTTT. Residues: CASSYWGASNEKLFF. The chain is built from TRBV6-5 and TRBJ1-4; maybe TRBD1 (6 bases). Germline lookup yields CDR1 MNHEY and CDR2 SVGAGI. The CDR3 is 15 amino acids. V shed 1 base and J shed 4 bases, with 10 bases lying between them.

This chain joins TRBV28 and TRBJ1-2; TRBD1 matches 12 bases. This CDR3 contains 15 residues. V shed 2 bases and J 6 bases; nucleotides not matched to a gene: 4. CDR1 MDHEN and CDR2 SYDVKM come from the germline V gene. The CDR3 DNA follows: TGTGCCAGCAGTTTAACGGGACAGGGGGCGAATGGCTACACCTTC. It translates to CASSLTGQGANGYTF.

The rearrangement links TRBV5-4 to TRBJ2-3, with 15 bases matching TRBD2. The CDR3 has 16 amino acids. Germline trimming cut 4 bases from V and 4 bases from J; bases unmatched to any gene: 4. Germline V gene sequence: CDR1 SGHNT, CDR2 YYREEE (reference sequence). Here the CDR3 DNA reads TGTGCCAGCAGCACGGGACTAGCGGGAGGATCAGATACGCAGTATTTT. Protein: CASSTGLAGGSDTQYF. Supplemented by reference TRBV5-4 and TRBJ2-3, the full variable domain reads ETGVTQSPTHLIKTRGQQVTLRCSSQSGHNTVSWYQQALGQGPQFIFQYYREEENGRGNFPPRFSGLQFPNYSSELNVNALELDDSALYLCASSTGLAGGSDTQYFGPGTRLTVL.

DNA of the CDR3: TGCGCCAGCAGGGTGGAGGGGGAATTGAGGGATACGCAGTATTTT. Translated: CASRVEGELRDTQYF. J is TRBJ2-3 and V is TRBV10-2; D is possibly TRBD1 or TRBD2 (6 bases each). Trimming shortened V by 6 bases and J by 6 bases, and 19 bases separated the two germline ends. Per the germline V gene, CDR1 is WSHSY and CDR2 is SAAADI. The CDR3 spans 15 residues.

The chain combines TRBV7-3 with TRBJ2-2, with D possibly being TRBD1 or TRBD2 (5 bases each). Trimming cost V 5 bases and J 4 bases, with 17 bases left between them. There are 16 residues in the CDR3. The germline V gene encodes CDR1 SGHTA and CDR2 FQGTGA. The CDR3 here is CASSPDLHGATGELFF. The CDR3, as DNA: TGTGCCAGCAGCCCGGACTTGCATGGGGCCACCGGGGAGCTGTTTTTT.